The rows below give T cell receptor beta chains drawn from one sample of a study of cytomegalovirus exposure and HLA in healthy donors. Libraries were prepared by immunoSEQ multiplex PCR; TCRdb keeps only in-frame clonotypes and omits some of them. Of approximately 100,000 clones in the sample, 60% to 85% were seen once. Input material: PBMCs. The origin of the receptors is a man in his fifties in good health and CMV-seronegative. CDR3s include the opening cysteine and the closing phenylalanine or tryptophan. The order of the fields is J gene, clone size, V gene, D gene, CDR3 protein, CDR3 DNA. D genes are given only for firm matches. Size tells how often a clone was seen (once, few, many) or the class of an expanded clone, and some rows leave it out.

J: TRBJ1-1
size: once
V: TRBV7-2
D: .
CDR3: CASSLQENTEAFF
DNA: TGTGCCAGCAGCCTCCAGGAGAACACTGAAGCTTTCTTT

J: TRBJ2-2
size: .
V: TRBV30
D: .
CDR3: CAWSVDWETGELFF
DNA: TGTGCCTGGAGTGTAGATTGGGAGACCGGGGAGCTGTTTTTT

J: TRBJ1-4
size: once
V: TRBV4-2
D: .
CDR3: CASSQDRSAGNEKLFF
DNA: TGTGCCAGCAGCCAGGACAGATCGGCAGGCAATGAAAAACTGTTTTTT

J: TRBJ2-3
size: .
V: TRBV9
D: .
CDR3: CASSVGLTTTDTQYF
DNA: TGTGCCAGCAGCGTAGGGTTGACTACCACAGATACGCAGTATTTT

J: TRBJ2-3
size: .
V: TRBV7-8
D: TRBD2
CDR3: CASSLGLAGANTQYF
DNA: TGTGCCAGCAGCCTGGGACTAGCGGGAGCAAATACGCAGTATTTT

J: TRBJ1-1
size: .
V: TRBV7-9
D: .
CDR3: CASSSVSGYTEAFF
DNA: TGTGCCAGCAGCTCGGTCTCGGGGTACACTGAAGCTTTCTTT

J: TRBJ1-5
size: few
V: TRBV2
D: .
CDR3: CASKQSNQPQHF
DNA: TGTGCCAGCAAACAGAGCAATCAGCCCCAGCATTTT

J: TRBJ2-1
size: .
V: TRBV28
D: .
CDR3: CASSFLSSYNEQFF
DNA: TGTGCCAGCAGTTTTTTGAGCTCCTACAATGAGCAGTTCTTC

J: TRBJ1-1
size: .
V: TRBV6-4
D: .
CDR3: CASSVWLNTEAFF
DNA: TGTGCCAGCAGTGTTTGGCTGAACACTGAAGCTTTCTTT

J: TRBJ1-1
size: .
V: TRBV4-1
D: TRBD1
CDR3: CASSHSLQGLRDTEAFF
DNA: TGCGCCAGCAGCCACTCACTACAGGGGCTGAGGGACACTGAAGCTTTCTTT

J: TRBJ2-5
size: .
V: TRBV5-1
D: TRBD2
CDR3: CASSSYGTSGQETQYF
DNA: TGCGCCAGCAGCTCCTATGGGACTAGCGGACAAGAGACCCAGTACTTC

J: TRBJ1-4
size: once
V: TRBV29-1
D: TRBD1
CDR3: CSVAQGPSEKLFF
DNA: TGCAGCGTTGCACAGGGGCCGAGTGAAAAACTGTTTTTT

J: TRBJ2-5
size: .
V: TRBV7-9
D: .
CDR3: CASSYLPRGETQYF
DNA: TGTGCCAGCAGCTATTTACCCAGAGGGGAGACCCAGTACTTC

J: TRBJ2-7
size: .
V: TRBV6-5
D: .
CDR3: CASRPVWSSYEQYF
DNA: TGTGCCAGCAGACCGGTCTGGAGCTCCTACGAGCAGTACTTC

J: TRBJ2-1
size: .
V: TRBV9
D: TRBD2
CDR3: CAGQRGAQDEQFF
DNA: TGTGCCGGGCAGCGGGGGGCGCAGGATGAGCAGTTCTTC

J: TRBJ1-3
size: .
V: TRBV28
D: TRBD1
CDR3: CASSLGQGLDTIYF
DNA: TGTGCCAGCAGTCTCGGACAGGGGTTGGACACCATATATTTT

J: TRBJ2-2
size: .
V: TRBV18
D: .
CDR3: CASSPGQINTGELFF
DNA: TGTGCCAGCTCACCAGGGCAGATTAACACCGGGGAGCTGTTTTTT

J: TRBJ2-3
size: .
V: TRBV23-1
D: TRBD2
CDR3: CASSRCGRGTDTQYF
DNA: TGCGCCAGCAGTCGGTGCGGGAGGGGGACAGATACGCAGTATTTT

J: TRBJ1-2
size: once
V: TRBV14
D: TRBD1
CDR3: CASSPGQGRGYTF
DNA: TGTGCCAGCAGCCCCGGACAGGGGCGAGGCTACACCTTC

J: TRBJ1-4
size: .
V: TRBV7-9
D: .
CDR3: CASSLGTGLRNEKLFF
DNA: TGTGCCAGCAGCTTAGGGACTGGCCTCCGTAATGAAAAACTGTTTTTT

J: TRBJ2-1
size: .
V: TRBV9
D: TRBD1
CDR3: CASSENRGRGNEQFF
DNA: TGTGCCAGCAGCGAAAACAGGGGGCGCGGGAATGAGCAGTTCTTC

J: TRBJ2-2
size: .
V: TRBV7-8
D: TRBD2
CDR3: CASSHGGGGSTGELFF
DNA: TGTGCTAGCAGCCACGGGGGAGGCGGGAGTACCGGGGAGCTGTTTTTT

J: TRBJ2-3
size: .
V: TRBV10-1
D: .
CDR3: CASSESPTSTDTQYF
DNA: TGCGCCAGCAGTGAGAGTCCTACTAGCACAGATACGCAGTATTTT

J: TRBJ2-5
size: few
V: TRBV20-1
D: TRBD2
CDR3: CSAGGQETQYF
DNA: TGCAGCGCGGGGGGACAAGAGACCCAGTACTTC

J: TRBJ1-1
size: .
V: TRBV9
D: TRBD1
CDR3: CASSVAPLGTGLSRTDTEAFF
DNA: TGTGCCAGCAGCGTAGCCCCCCTTGGGACAGGCCTCAGTCGTACGGACACTGAAGCTTTCTTT

J: TRBJ2-1
size: few
V: TRBV5-4
D: .
CDR3: CASSLSRGEVWNEQFF
DNA: TGTGCCAGCAGCTTGTCACGGGGTGAAGTTTGGAATGAGCAGTTCTTC

J: TRBJ2-7
size: .
V: TRBV5-1
D: .
CDR3: CASSLEGGGLEQYF
DNA: TGCGCCAGCAGCTTGGAGGGAGGGGGGCTCGAGCAGTACTTC

J: TRBJ1-4
size: .
V: TRBV28
D: .
CDR3: CASSLYSGTNEKLFF
DNA: TGTGCCAGCAGTTTATATTCAGGGACTAATGAAAAACTGTTTTTT

J: TRBJ1-1
size: .
V: TRBV11-2
D: .
CDR3: CASSFLAEAFF
DNA: TGTGCCAGCAGCTTTTTAGCTGAAGCTTTCTTT

J: TRBJ2-7
size: .
V: TRBV2
D: .
CDR3: CASSVQTLGFEQYF
DNA: TGTGCCAGCAGTGTGCAGACCCTAGGTTTCGAGCAGTACTTC

J: TRBJ2-5
size: .
V: TRBV28
D: TRBD2
CDR3: CASSLQREVYQETQYF
DNA: TGTGCCAGCAGTTTGCAGCGGGAGGTGTACCAAGAGACCCAGTACTTC

J: TRBJ1-2
size: .
V: TRBV2
D: TRBD1
CDR3: CASSRDSSNYGYTF
DNA: TGTGCCAGCAGTCGGGACAGTTCTAACTATGGCTACACCTTC

J: TRBJ2-2
size: .
V: TRBV29-1
D: TRBD2
CDR3: CSVASVAGAGELFF
DNA: TGCAGCGTTGCCTCGGTAGCGGGAGCCGGGGAGCTGTTTTTT

J: TRBJ2-1
size: .
V: TRBV5-1
D: TRBD2
CDR3: CASSSTGGAHNEQFF
DNA: TGCGCCAGCAGCTCCACCGGGGGGGCCCACAATGAGCAGTTCTTC

J: TRBJ1-1
size: .
V: TRBV29-1
D: .
CDR3: CSGCQGSNTEAFF
DNA: TGCAGCGGGTGCCAGGGCTCGAACACTGAAGCTTTCTTT

J: TRBJ2-1
size: .
V: TRBV5-1
D: .
CDR3: CASSPTGRSYNEQFF
DNA: TGCGCCAGCAGCCCGACAGGGAGGTCCTACAATGAGCAGTTCTTC

J: TRBJ2-5
size: .
V: TRBV11-2
D: TRBD1
CDR3: CASSPGQGARETQYF
DNA: TGTGCCAGCAGCCCGGGACAGGGGGCTCGAGAGACCCAGTACTTC

J: TRBJ2-7
size: once
V: TRBV4-3
D: TRBD1
CDR3: CASSQDKTGGSYEQYF
DNA: TGCGCCAGCAGCCAAGATAAGACAGGGGGAAGCTACGAGCAGTACTTC

J: TRBJ1-6
size: .
V: TRBV9
D: .
CDR3: CASSVGESSYNSPLHF
DNA: TGTGCCAGCAGCGTAGGAGAGAGCTCCTATAATTCACCCCTCCACTTT

J: TRBJ1-5
size: .
V: TRBV7-8
D: .
CDR3: CASSLAAGINQPQHF
DNA: TGTGCCAGCAGCTTAGCGGCCGGGATCAATCAGCCCCAGCATTTT